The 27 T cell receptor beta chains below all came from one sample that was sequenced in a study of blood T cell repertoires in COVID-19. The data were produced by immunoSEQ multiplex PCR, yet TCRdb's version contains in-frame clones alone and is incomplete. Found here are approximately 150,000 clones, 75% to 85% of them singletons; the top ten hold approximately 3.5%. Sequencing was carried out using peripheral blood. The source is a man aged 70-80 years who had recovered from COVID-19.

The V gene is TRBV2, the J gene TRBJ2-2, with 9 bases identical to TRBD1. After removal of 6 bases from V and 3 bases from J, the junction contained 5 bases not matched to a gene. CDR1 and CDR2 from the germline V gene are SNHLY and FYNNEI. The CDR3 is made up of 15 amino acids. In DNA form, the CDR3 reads TGTGCCAGCAGGCCCGGGACAGGGTACACCGGGGAGCTGTTTTTT. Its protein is CASRPGTGYTGELFF.

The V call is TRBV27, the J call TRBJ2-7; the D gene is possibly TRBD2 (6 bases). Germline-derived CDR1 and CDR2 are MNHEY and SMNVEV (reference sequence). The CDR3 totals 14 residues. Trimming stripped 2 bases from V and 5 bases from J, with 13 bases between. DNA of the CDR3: TGTGCCAGCAGTTTAATTGGTGGGGGGAACGAGCAGTACTTC. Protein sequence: CASSLIGGGNEQYF.

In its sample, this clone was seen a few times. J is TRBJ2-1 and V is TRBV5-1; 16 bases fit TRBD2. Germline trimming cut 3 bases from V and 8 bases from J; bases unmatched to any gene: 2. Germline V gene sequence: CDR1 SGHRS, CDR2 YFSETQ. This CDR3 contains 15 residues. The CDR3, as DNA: TGCGCCAGCAGCTCGGGACTAGCGGGAGGGTATGAGCAGTTCTTC. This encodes CASSSGLAGGYEQFF.

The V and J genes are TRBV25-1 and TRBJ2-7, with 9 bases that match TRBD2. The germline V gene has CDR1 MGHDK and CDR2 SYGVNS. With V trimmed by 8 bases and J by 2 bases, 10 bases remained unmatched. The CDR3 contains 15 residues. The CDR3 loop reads CASPKTSGPTYEQYF. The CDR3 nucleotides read TGTGCCAGCCCGAAAACTAGCGGGCCTACCTACGAGCAGTACTTC.

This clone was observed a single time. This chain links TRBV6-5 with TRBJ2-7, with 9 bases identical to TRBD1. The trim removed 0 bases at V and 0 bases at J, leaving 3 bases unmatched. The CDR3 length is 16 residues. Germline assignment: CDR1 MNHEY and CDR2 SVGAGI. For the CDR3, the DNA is TGTGCCAGCAGTTACTCGGGGACAGGGAACTCCTACGAGCAGTACTTC. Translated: CASSYSGTGNSYEQYF.

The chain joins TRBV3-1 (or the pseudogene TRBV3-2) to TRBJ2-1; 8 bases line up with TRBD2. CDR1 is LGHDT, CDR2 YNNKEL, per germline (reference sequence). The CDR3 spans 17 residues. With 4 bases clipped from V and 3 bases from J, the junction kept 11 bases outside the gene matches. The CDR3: CASSLGLAGLNYNEQFF. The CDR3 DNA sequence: TGTGCCAGCAGCCTTGGGCTAGCGGGCTTAAACTACAATGAGCAGTTCTTC.

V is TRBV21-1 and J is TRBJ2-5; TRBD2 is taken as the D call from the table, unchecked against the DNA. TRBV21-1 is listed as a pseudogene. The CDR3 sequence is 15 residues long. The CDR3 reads CATSRTSGYQETQYF. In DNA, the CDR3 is TGTGCCACCAGTCGGACTAGCGGTTACCAAGAGACCCAGTACTTC.

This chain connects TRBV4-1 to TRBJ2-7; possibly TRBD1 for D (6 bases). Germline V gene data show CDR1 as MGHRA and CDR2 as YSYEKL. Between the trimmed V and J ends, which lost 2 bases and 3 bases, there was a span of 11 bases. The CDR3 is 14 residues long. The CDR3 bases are TGCGCCAGCAGCCAACGTCAGGGGCTCTACGAGCAGTACTTC. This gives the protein CASSQRQGLYEQYF.

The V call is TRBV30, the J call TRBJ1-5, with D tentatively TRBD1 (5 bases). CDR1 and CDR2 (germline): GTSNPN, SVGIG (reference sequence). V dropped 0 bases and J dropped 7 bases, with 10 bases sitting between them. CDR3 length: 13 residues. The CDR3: CAWSVRGVQPQHF. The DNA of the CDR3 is TGTGCCTGGAGTGTACGGGGGGTCCAGCCCCAGCATTTT.

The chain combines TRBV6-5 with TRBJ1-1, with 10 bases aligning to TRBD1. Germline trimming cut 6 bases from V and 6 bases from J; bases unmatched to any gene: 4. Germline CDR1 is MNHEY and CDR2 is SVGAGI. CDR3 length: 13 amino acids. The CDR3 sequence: CASSGQGGAEAFF. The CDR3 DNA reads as TGTGCCAGCAGCGGACAGGGGGGGGCTGAAGCTTTCTTT.

This CDR3 reads CASSFGQADSPLHF. The CDR3 DNA reads as TGTGCCAGCAGCTTCGGTCAGGCCGATTCACCCCTCCACTTT. V gene TRBV7-6 combines with J gene TRBJ1-6, with D unclear. The germline gives CDR1 SGHVS, CDR2 FNYEAQ. CDR3 size: 14 residues. Trimming stripped 3 bases from V and 8 bases from J, with 11 bases between.

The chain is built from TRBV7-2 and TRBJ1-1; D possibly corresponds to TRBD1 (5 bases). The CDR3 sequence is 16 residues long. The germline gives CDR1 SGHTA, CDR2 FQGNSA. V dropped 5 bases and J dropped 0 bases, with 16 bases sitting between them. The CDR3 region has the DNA TGTGCCAGCAGCGTACCTCCGGACACCTTGAACACTGAAGCTTTCTTT. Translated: CASSVPPDTLNTEAFF.

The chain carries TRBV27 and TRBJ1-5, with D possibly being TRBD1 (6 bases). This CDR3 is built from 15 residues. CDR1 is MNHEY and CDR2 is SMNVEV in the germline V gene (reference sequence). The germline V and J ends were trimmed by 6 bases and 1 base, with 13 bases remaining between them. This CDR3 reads CASRGTIGSNQPQHF. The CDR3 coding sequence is TGTGCCAGCAGAGGGACAATCGGGAGCAATCAGCCCCAGCATTTT.

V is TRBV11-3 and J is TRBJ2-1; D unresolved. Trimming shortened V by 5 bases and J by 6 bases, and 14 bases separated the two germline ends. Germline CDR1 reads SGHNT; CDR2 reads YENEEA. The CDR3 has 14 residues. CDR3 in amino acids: CASSDRVQSNEQFF. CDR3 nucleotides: TGTGCCAGCAGCGACCGGGTCCAAAGCAATGAGCAGTTCTTC. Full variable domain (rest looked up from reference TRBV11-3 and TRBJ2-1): EAGVVQSPRYKIIEKKQPVAFWCNPISGHNTLYWYLQNLGQGPELLIRYENEEAVDDSQLPKDRFSAERLKGVDSTLKIQPAELGDSAVYLCASSDRVQSNEQFFGPGTRLTVL.

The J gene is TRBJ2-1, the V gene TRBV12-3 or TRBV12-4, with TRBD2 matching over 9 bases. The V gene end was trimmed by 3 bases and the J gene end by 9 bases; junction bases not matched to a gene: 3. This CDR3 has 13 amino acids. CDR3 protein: CASSFTSGFEQFF. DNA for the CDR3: TGTGCCAGCAGTTTTACTAGCGGGTTTGAGCAGTTCTTC.

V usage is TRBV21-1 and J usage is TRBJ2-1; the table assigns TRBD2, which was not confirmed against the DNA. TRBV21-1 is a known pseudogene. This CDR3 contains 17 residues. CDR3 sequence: CASSKGTSGYSYNEQFF. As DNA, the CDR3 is TGTGCCAGCAGCAAAGGGACTAGCGGGTACTCCTACAATGAGCAGTTCTTC.

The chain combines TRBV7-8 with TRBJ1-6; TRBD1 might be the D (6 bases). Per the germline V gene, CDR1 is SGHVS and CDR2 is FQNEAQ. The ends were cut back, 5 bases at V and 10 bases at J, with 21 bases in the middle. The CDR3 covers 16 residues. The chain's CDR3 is CASSPSPRDIRSPLHF. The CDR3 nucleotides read TGTGCCAGCAGCCCGAGTCCACGGGACATTAGGTCACCCCTCCACTTT.

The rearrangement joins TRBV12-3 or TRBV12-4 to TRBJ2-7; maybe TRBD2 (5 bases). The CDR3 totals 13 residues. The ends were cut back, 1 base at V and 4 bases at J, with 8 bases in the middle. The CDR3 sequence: CASSLGGFYEQYF. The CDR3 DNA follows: TGTGCCAGCAGTTTAGGCGGGTTTTACGAGCAGTACTTC.

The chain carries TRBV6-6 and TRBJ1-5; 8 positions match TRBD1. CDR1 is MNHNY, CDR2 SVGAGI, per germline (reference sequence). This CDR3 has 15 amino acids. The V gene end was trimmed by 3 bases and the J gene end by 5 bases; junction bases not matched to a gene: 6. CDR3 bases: TGTGCCAGCAGTTATCAGGGGGCTAGGGATCAGCCCCAGCATTTT. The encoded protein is CASSYQGARDQPQHF.

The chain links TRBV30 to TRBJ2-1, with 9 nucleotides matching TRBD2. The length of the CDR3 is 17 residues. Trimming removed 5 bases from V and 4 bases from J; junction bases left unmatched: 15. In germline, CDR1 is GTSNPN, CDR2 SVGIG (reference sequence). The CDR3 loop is CAWRRALTSGIYNEQFF. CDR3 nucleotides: TGTGCCTGGCGCCGAGCCCTGACTAGCGGAATTTACAATGAGCAGTTCTTC.

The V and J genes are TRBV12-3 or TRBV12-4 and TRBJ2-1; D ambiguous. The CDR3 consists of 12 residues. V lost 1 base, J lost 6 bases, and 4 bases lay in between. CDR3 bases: TGTGCCAGCAGTTTAGGAGGCAATGAGCAGTTCTTC. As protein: CASSLGGNEQFF.

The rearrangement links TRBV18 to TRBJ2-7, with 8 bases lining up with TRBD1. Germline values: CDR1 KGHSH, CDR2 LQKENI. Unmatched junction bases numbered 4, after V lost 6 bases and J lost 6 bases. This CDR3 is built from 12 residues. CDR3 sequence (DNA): TGTGCCAGCTCCCCCACAGGGGGCGAGCAGTACTTC. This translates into CASSPTGGEQYF.

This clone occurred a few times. CDR3 amino acids: CASSQAGTNYGYTF. The CDR3 coding sequence is TGTGCCAGCAGCCAAGCCGGGACAAACTATGGCTACACCTTC. The rearrangement links TRBV7-2 to TRBJ1-2; D may be TRBD1 (6 bases). The length of the CDR3 is 14 residues. Per the germline V gene, CDR1 is SGHTA and CDR2 is FQGNSA. V was clipped by 5 bases and J by 2 bases, with 12 bases between them.

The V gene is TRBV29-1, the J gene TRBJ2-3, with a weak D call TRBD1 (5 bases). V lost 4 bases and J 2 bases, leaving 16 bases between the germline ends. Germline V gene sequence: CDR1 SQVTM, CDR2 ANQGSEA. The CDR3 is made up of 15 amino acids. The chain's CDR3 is CSVVGARGPTDTQYF. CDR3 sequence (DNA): TGCAGCGTTGTAGGGGCGCGAGGTCCCACAGATACGCAGTATTTT.

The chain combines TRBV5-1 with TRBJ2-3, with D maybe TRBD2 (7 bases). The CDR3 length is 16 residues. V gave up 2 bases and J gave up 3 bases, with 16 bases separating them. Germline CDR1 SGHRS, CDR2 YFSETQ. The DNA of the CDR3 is TGCGCCAGCAGCTTCGGAAACGGGGGGCTGACAGATACGCAGTATTTT. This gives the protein CASSFGNGGLTDTQYF.

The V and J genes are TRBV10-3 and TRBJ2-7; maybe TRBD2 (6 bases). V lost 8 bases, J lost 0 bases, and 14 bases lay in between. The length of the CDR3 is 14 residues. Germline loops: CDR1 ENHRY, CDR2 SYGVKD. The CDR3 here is CAILDTGSSYEQYF. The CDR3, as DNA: TGTGCCATCCTCGACACCGGGAGCTCCTACGAGCAGTACTTC.

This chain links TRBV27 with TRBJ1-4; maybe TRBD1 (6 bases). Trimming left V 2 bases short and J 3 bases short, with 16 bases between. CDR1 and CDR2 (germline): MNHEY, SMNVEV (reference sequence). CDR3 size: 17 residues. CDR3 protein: CASSLIWAGAANEKLFF. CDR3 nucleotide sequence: TGTGCCAGCAGTTTAATCTGGGCGGGGGCGGCTAATGAAAAACTGTTTTTT.